Included here is one TCR beta chain sequence, with context. Trimming removed 0 bases from V and 4 bases from J, with 12 bases in between. The germline V gene encodes CDR1 LGHDT and CDR2 YNNKEL (reference sequence). The CDR3 is made up of 15 amino acids. The entry originates in a study of brain T cells in children with intractable seizures. Some clones are missing from TCRdb's copy, which holds only in-frame ones; the method was immunoSEQ multiplex PCR. Here the sample spans tens of thousands of clones, approximately 90% being singletons. J is TRBJ1-2 and V is TRBV3-1 (or the pseudogene TRBV3-2); possibly TRBD1 for D (6 bases). The receptor was isolated from a girl aged 2 to 10 with tuberous sclerosis and intractable seizures. Material: peripheral blood, obtained at surgery. This CDR3 is CASSQDRGASYGYTF. The DNA of the CDR3 is TGTGCCAGCAGCCAAGATCGGGGGGCGAGCTATGGCTACACCTTC.